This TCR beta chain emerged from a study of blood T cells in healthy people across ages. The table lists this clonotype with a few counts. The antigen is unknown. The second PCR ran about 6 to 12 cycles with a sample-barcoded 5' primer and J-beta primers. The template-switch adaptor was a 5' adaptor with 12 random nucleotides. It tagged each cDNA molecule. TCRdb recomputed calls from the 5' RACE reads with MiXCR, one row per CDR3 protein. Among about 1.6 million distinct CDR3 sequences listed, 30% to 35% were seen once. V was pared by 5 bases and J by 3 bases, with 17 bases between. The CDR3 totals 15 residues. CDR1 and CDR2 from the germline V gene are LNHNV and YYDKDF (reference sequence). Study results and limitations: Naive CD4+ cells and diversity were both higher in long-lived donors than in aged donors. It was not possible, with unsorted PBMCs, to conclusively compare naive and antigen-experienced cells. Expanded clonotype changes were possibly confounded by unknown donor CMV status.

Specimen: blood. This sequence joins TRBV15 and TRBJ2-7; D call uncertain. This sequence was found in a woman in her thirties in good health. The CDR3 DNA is TGTGCCACCAGCGGATACGGCCCGCGCCGCTACGAGCAGTACTTC. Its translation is CATSGYGPRRYEQYF. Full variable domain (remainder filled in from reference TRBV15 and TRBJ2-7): DAMVIQNPRYQVTQFGKPVTLSCSQTLNHNVMYWYQQKSSQAPKLLFHYYDKDFNNEADTPDNFQSRRPNTSFCFLDIRSPGLGDTAMYLCATSGYGPRRYEQYFGPGTRLTVT.